This TCR beta chain was recorded in a study of response to subunit inactivated influenza vaccine. Findings and limits, study-wide: Only a handful of new T cells, the authors suggested, are recruited with each seasonal influenza vaccination.

This CDR3 is built from 14 residues. V lost 3 bases to trimming and J lost 3 bases, with 9 bases between them. Germline V lookup: CDR1 LNHDA, CDR2 SQIVND (reference sequence). Each CDR3 protein is one row after TCRdb ran MiXCR on the RT-PCR reads. Of under 550,000 distinct CDR3 sequences listed, 6% to 9% are singletons. This clonotype was seen only a few times. Its target is not known. The sequencing here drew on PBMCs from blood, taken less than 30 months after vaccination. The V and J genes are TRBV19 and TRBJ1-5, with D uncertain. The TCR was taken from a man aged 45 to 70 who received an inactivated influenza vaccine. This CDR3 is CASSITGNNQPQHF. For the CDR3, the DNA is TGTGCCAGTAGTATTACGGGCAACAATCAGCCCCAGCATTTT.